Listed here are 20 T cell receptor beta chains from one sample, sequenced in a study of blood T cell repertoires in COVID-19. Sequencing was performed with immunoSEQ multiplex PCR; in TCRdb, only in-frame clones are kept and a portion is missing. The sample holds under 200,000 clones; around 83% are singletons and the top ten take around 1%. The source material was peripheral blood. The receptor source for this set is a man in his forties with acute or convalescent COVID-19.

The genes are TRBV19 and TRBJ1-2, with 8 bases aligning to TRBD1. The CDR3 is 14 residues long. The V segment lost 4 bases and the J segment 4 bases; nucleotides outside the gene matches: 5. Looked up from germline, CDR1 is LNHDA and CDR2 is SQIVND (reference sequence). CDR3 sequence reads: CASSRQGSSYGYTF. CDR3 nucleotide sequence: TGTGCCAGTAGTAGACAGGGGTCAAGCTATGGCTACACCTTC.

The V and J genes are TRBV10-3 and TRBJ1-5; no reliable D call. Germline values: CDR1 ENHRY, CDR2 SYGVKD. CDR3 length equals 14 residues. Trimming pared 3 bases from V and 1 base from J, leaving 7 bases between. The CDR3 protein is CAISDTGSNQPQHF. The DNA for the CDR3 is TGTGCCATCAGTGATACGGGAAGCAATCAGCCCCAGCATTTT.

This chain joins TRBV5-1 and TRBJ2-2; weak D call: TRBD1 (6 bases). This CDR3 is 15 amino acids long. V was trimmed by 5 bases and J by 2 bases, leaving 13 bases between them. Looked up from germline, CDR1 is SGHRS and CDR2 is YFSETQ. The CDR3 DNA reads as TGCGCCAGCAGACTCCTACAGGGTAACACCGGGGAGCTGTTTTTT. This translates into CASRLLQGNTGELFF.

J is TRBJ1-2 and V is TRBV28; tentative D call: TRBD1 (6 bases). The CDR3 sequence is 15 residues long. The germline CDR1 and CDR2 sequences are MDHEN and SYDVKM. The V end was cut by 7 bases, the J end by 1 base, with 16 bases between. DNA of the CDR3: TGTGCCAGCATCCCCTCGGGGGGCGTTAACTATGGCTACACCTTC. It encodes CASIPSGGVNYGYTF.

This clone was seen more than once but under ten times. Other DNA sequences in the same sample also yield this CDR3. The chain has TRBV7-3 and TRBJ1-1; tentative D call: TRBD1 (5 bases). Germline-derived CDR1 and CDR2 are SGHTA and FQGTGA. The V and J ends lost 0 bases and 1 base respectively, with 6 bases between them. This CDR3 spans 14 amino acids. CDR3 nucleotides: TGTGCCAGCAGCTTAACGGGGGGGAACACTGAAGCTTTCTTT. It is translated as CASSLTGGNTEAFF.

V usage is TRBV20-1 and J usage is TRBJ1-6, with unresolved D. From germline, CDR1 is DFQATT and CDR2 SNEGSKA (reference sequence). The length of the CDR3 is 15 residues. V lost 3 bases and J lost 7, with 16 bases in between. The CDR3 DNA is TGCAGTGCTAGTAGCCAGGCATCCATAAATTCACCCCTCCACTTT. Translating gives CSASSQASINSPLHF.

The chain combines TRBV5-1 with TRBJ1-2; the D gene is possibly TRBD1 (6 bases). The CDR3 covers 17 residues. V was trimmed by 2 bases and J by 0 bases, leaving 17 bases between them. CDR1 is SGHRS, CDR2 YFSETQ, per germline. This chain's CDR3 is CASSFFSGQSANYGYTF. The CDR3 DNA is TGCGCCAGCAGCTTCTTTAGTGGACAGTCAGCTAACTATGGCTACACCTTC. Drawing the rest from reference TRBV5-1 and TRBJ1-2, the complete variable domain is KAGVTQTPRYLIKTRGQQVTLSCSPISGHRSVSWYQQTPGQGLQFLFEYFSETQRNKGNFPGRFSGRQFSNSRSEMNVSTLELGDSALYLCASSFFSGQSANYGYTFGSGTRLTVV.

The chain carries TRBV10-1 and TRBJ2-2; 11 bases are a match to TRBD1. The CDR3 has 15 amino acids. Trimming took 2 bases from V and 7 from J; bases not matched to a gene: 3. Germline V CDR1 and CDR2: WNHNN, SYGVQD (reference sequence). The CDR3 spells CASSEGQGAFGELFF. The CDR3 DNA reads as TGCGCCAGCAGTGAGGGACAGGGGGCCTTCGGGGAGCTGTTTTTT.

CDR3 sequence (DNA): TGCGCCAGCAGCGACGCGGCTCAGAACACCGGGGAGCTGTTTTTT. Protein sequence: CASSDAAQNTGELFF. V usage is TRBV10-1 and J usage is TRBJ2-2, with D uncertain. There are 15 residues in the CDR3. Trimming took 6 bases from V and 1 from J, leaving 12 bases between them. CDR1 and CDR2 from the germline V gene are WNHNN and SYGVQD (reference sequence).

V usage is TRBV19 and J usage is TRBJ2-2, with D perhaps TRBD1 (6 bases). The germline gives CDR1 LNHDA, CDR2 SQIVND (reference sequence). The V and J ends lost 10 bases and 0 bases respectively, with 12 bases between them. CDR3 length equals 14 residues. The chain's CDR3 is CATTGTPNTGELFF. Here the CDR3 DNA reads TGTGCCACCACGGGGACACCGAACACCGGGGAGCTGTTTTTT.

This chain links TRBV3-1 (or the pseudogene TRBV3-2) with TRBJ1-1, with D maybe TRBD1 (6 bases). This CDR3 region has 14 residues. The V end lost 4 bases, the J end lost 6 bases, and 15 bases lay between the germline ends. Germline assignment: CDR1 LGHDT and CDR2 YNNKEL (reference sequence). The CDR3 sequence: CASSPLGGHPEAFF. In DNA form, the CDR3 reads TGTGCCAGCAGCCCTCTGGGGGGGCACCCTGAAGCTTTCTTT.

This chain uses TRBV27 with TRBJ2-5, with a tentative D call TRBD2 (5 bases). In germline, CDR1 is MNHEY, CDR2 SMNVEV (reference sequence). The CDR3 is 12 residues long. The ends were cut back, 2 bases at V and 4 bases at J, with 5 bases in the middle. The CDR3 bases are TGTGCCAGCAGTTTACGGGGAGAGACCCAGTACTTC. Residues: CASSLRGETQYF.

This chain joins TRBV30 and TRBJ1-5, with D possibly being TRBD1 (6 bases). The CDR3 runs to 13 residues. Germline V gives CDR1 GTSNPN, CDR2 SVGIG (reference sequence). V was shortened by 3 bases and J by 6 bases, with 12 bases between the two germline ends. The CDR3 here is CAWSRGESQPQHF. In DNA, the CDR3 is TGTGCCTGGAGCAGGGGCGAGAGTCAGCCCCAGCATTTT.

This clone was recorded only once. V is TRBV9 and J is TRBJ2-1; a possible D gene is TRBD2 (6 bases). Germline values: CDR1 SGDLS, CDR2 YYNGEE. Trimming stripped 2 bases from V and 0 bases from J, with 12 bases between. This CDR3 is 16 amino acids long. In DNA, the CDR3 is TGTGCCAGCAGCGTCTCTAGCGTGAGCTCCTACAATGAGCAGTTCTTC. It specifies CASSVSSVSSYNEQFF.

This clone occurred a few times. The chain carries TRBV9 and TRBJ2-3, with 7 bases identical to TRBD1. From germline, CDR1 is SGDLS and CDR2 YYNGEE. V gave up 0 bases and J gave up 1 base; unmatched junction bases: 5. This CDR3 is 16 amino acids long. Here the CDR3 reads CASSVAGGEGTDTQYF. The CDR3 DNA reads as TGTGCCAGCAGCGTAGCAGGGGGAGAGGGCACAGATACGCAGTATTTT.

This CDR3 is CASSLYPDGYTEAFF. CDR3 sequence (DNA): TGTGCCAGCAGCTTATACCCAGACGGGTACACTGAAGCTTTCTTT. V gene TRBV11-2 combines with J gene TRBJ1-1; D is uncertain. With 2 bases removed from V and 3 bases from J, the gap between germline ends came to 13 bases. The length of the CDR3 is 15 residues. Germline CDR1 and CDR2: SGHAT and FQNNGV. The whole variable domain, remainder taken from reference TRBV11-2 and TRBJ1-1, is EAGVAQSPRYKIIEKRQSVAFWCNPISGHATLYWYQQILGQGPKLLIQFQNNGVVDDSQLPKDRFSAERLKGVDSTLKIQPAKLEDSAVYLCASSLYPDGYTEAFFGQGTRLTVV.

Note on this clone: A read error may produce the germline difference seen at one junction end. V gene TRBV15 combines with J gene TRBJ1-2; no firm D call. Germline CDR1 reads LNHNV; CDR2 reads YYDKDF (reference sequence). The CDR3 is made up of 16 amino acids. This CDR3 reads CATSRDLESINYGCTF. CDR3 sequence (DNA): TGTGCCACCAGCAGAGATTTAGAGTCTATTAACTATGGCTGCACCTTC. Looking up the rest from reference TRBV15 and TRBJ1-2 gives the full variable domain: DAMVIQNPRYQVTQFGKPVTLSCSQTLNHNVMYWYQQKSSQAPKLLFHYYDKDFNNEADTPDNFQSRRPNTSFCFLDIRSPGLGDTAMYLCATSRDLESINYGCTFGSGTRLTVV.

V gene TRBV30 combines with J gene TRBJ1-1; D is uncertain. Germline values: CDR1 GTSNPN, CDR2 SVGIG (reference sequence). This CDR3 is 12 amino acids long. V lost 0 bases and J lost 9, with 11 bases in between. The CDR3 region has the DNA TGTGCCTGGAGTGTACGAGGGAGCCAAGCTTTCTTT. It encodes CAWSVRGSQAFF.

The chain carries TRBV7-2 and TRBJ1-2; TRBD1 matches 9 bases. The V gene end was trimmed by 6 bases and the J gene end by 7 bases; junction bases not matched to a gene: 12. The CDR3 is made up of 15 amino acids. Germline V gene data show CDR1 as SGHTA and CDR2 as FQGNSA. The CDR3 bases are TGTGCCAGCAGGTATACAGGGGGCGCGGACTCTGGCTACACCTTC. Its translation is CASRYTGGADSGYTF. Complete variable domain (other parts from reference TRBV7-2 and TRBJ1-2): GAGVSQSPSNKVTEKGKDVELRCDPISGHTALYWYRQSLGQGLEFLIYFQGNSAPDKSGLPSDRFSAERTGGSVSTLTIQRTQQEDSAVYLCASRYTGGADSGYTFGSGTRLTVV.

V is TRBV19 and J is TRBJ2-3; 7 bases match TRBD1. This CDR3 comprises 14 residues. Losses at the gene ends were 6 bases for V and 5 bases for J; bases not matched to a gene: 8. Germline CDR1 is LNHDA and CDR2 is SQIVND (reference sequence). CDR3 residues: CASSGQALGDTQYF. The CDR3 DNA reads TGTGCCAGTAGCGGACAGGCCCTTGGAGATACGCAGTATTTT.